Listed here are 18 T cell receptor beta chains from one sample, sequenced in a study of shared clonotypes between healthy human individuals. TCRdb's copy holds only in-frame clones and misses some; the assay was immunoSEQ multiplex PCR. The sample lists over 2,000,000 clones; 85% to 95% were seen once. Selected positively for CCR7 and CD45RO-negative, naive CD8 cells excluded terminally differentiated effector memory CD45RA+ cells. The sample taken for sequencing was naive CD8+ T cells from PBMCs. These receptors were taken from a man aged 18 to 29 in good health. Some clones in this sample may be carry-over from other donors' samples.

This chain links TRBV19 with TRBJ2-7; no clear D gene. This CDR3 has 16 residues. Trimming removed 5 bases from V and 4 bases from J, with 21 bases in between. CDR1 and CDR2 (germline): LNHDA, SQIVND (reference sequence). CDR3 nucleotide sequence: TGTGCCAGTAGTCCTCTAAGTAGCCTTCCTGGGTACGAGCAGTACTTC. The encoded protein is CASSPLSSLPGYEQYF.

The chain is built from TRBV27 and TRBJ1-5; no firm D call. Germline CDR1 reads MNHEY; CDR2 reads SMNVEV (reference sequence). V lost 5 bases and J 3 bases, leaving 11 bases between the germline ends. This CDR3 spans 14 amino acids. The CDR3 region has the DNA TGTGCCAGCAGTCCCCGACAAGCCAATCAGCCCCAGCATTTT. Amino acid sequence: CASSPRQANQPQHF.

The chain links TRBV28 to TRBJ2-3; 11 bases line up with TRBD2. The CDR3 sequence is 16 residues long. Looked up from germline, CDR1 is MDHEN and CDR2 is SYDVKM. Trimming removed 3 bases from V and 5 bases from J; junction bases left unmatched: 7. CDR3 amino acids: CASSFSLAGGRDTQYF. DNA for the CDR3: TGTGCCAGCAGTTTTTCATTAGCGGGAGGGAGAGATACGCAGTATTTT.

The V call is TRBV7-9, the J call TRBJ2-7; 7 bases align to TRBD1. The CDR3 has 15 amino acids. CDR1 SEHNR and CDR2 FQNEAQ come from the germline V gene (reference sequence). J lost 4 bases, V lost 5 bases, and 11 bases had no gene match. CDR3 region: CASSPRWDRPYEQYF. The CDR3 DNA sequence: TGTGCCAGCAGCCCCCGGTGGGACAGACCTTACGAGCAGTACTTC.

The genes are TRBV4-1 and TRBJ2-7; 10 bases line up with TRBD2. The CDR3 has 17 residues. Germline lookup yields CDR1 MGHRA and CDR2 YSYEKL. Germline trimming cut 5 bases from V and 7 bases from J; bases unmatched to any gene: 17. CDR3 region: CASSMGGLAGDGVEQYF. The CDR3 DNA follows: TGCGCCAGCAGCATGGGAGGGCTAGCGGGAGATGGAGTAGAGCAGTACTTC.

The rearrangement links TRBV9 to TRBJ2-6, with D unclear. The germline V and J ends were trimmed by 0 bases and 0 bases, with 10 bases remaining between them. Germline assignment: CDR1 SGDLS and CDR2 YYNGEE. This CDR3 region has 17 residues. CDR3 nucleotide sequence: TGTGCCAGCAGCGTAGCTTTTTGGGGCTCTGGGGCCAACGTCCTGACTTTC. Translation gives CASSVAFWGSGANVLTF.

CDR3 sequence (DNA): TGTGCCGCGAGCGGGCTAGCGGGAGCTGGGGCCAACGTCCTGACTTTC. Translating gives CAASGLAGAGANVLTF. The V gene is TRBV27, the J gene TRBJ2-6; 10 bases align to TRBD2. The germline V gene encodes CDR1 MNHEY and CDR2 SMNVEV (reference sequence). The V gene end was trimmed by 11 bases and the J gene end by 2 bases; junction bases not matched to a gene: 9. The CDR3 contains 16 residues.

A word on this clone: Other DNA sequences in the same sample also yield this CDR3. This chain joins TRBV7-7 and TRBJ2-7; TRBD1 is a possible D gene (5 bases). Germline V lookup: CDR1 SSHAT, CDR2 FNYEAQ (reference sequence). This CDR3 spans 13 amino acids. V lost 5 bases to trimming and J lost 1 base, with 9 bases between them. The CDR3 nucleotides are TGTGCCAGCAGCCCGACAGAATCCTACGAGCAGTACTTC. It translates to CASSPTESYEQYF.

This sequence joins TRBV7-8 and TRBJ2-7; D may be TRBD2 (6 bases). Germline loops: CDR1 SGHVS, CDR2 FQNEAQ. The CDR3 has 15 amino acids. Trimming stripped 1 base from V and 5 bases from J, with 15 bases between. The CDR3 DNA follows: TGTGCCAGCAGCTTAGAACACGGGAGCAGCCACGAGCAGTACTTC. Translated, it gives CASSLEHGSSHEQYF. The complete variable domain, with remaining parts taken from reference TRBV7-8 and TRBJ2-7, reads GAGVSQSPRYKVAKRGQDVALRCDPISGHVSLFWYQQALGQGPEFLTYFQNEAQLDKSGLPSDRFFAERPEGSVSTLKIQRTQQEDSAVYLCASSLEHGSSHEQYFGPGTRLTVT.

This chain joins TRBV7-9 and TRBJ2-1; the D is unclear. Germline V gene lookup returns CDR1 SEHNR and CDR2 FQNEAQ (reference sequence). V lost 3 bases and J lost 4, with 19 bases in between. The CDR3 spans 17 residues. The chain's CDR3 is CASSFISGSFHYNEQFF. CDR3 coding DNA: TGTGCCAGCAGCTTTATTTCCGGCTCCTTTCATTACAATGAGCAGTTCTTC.

The V and J genes are TRBV2 and TRBJ2-1; 8 bases align to TRBD2. Germline V gene lookup returns CDR1 SNHLY and CDR2 FYNNEI. After removal of 9 bases from V and 13 bases from J, the junction contained 5 bases not matched to a gene. The CDR3 contains 10 residues. CDR3 bases: TGTGCCAGAAAGCGGGAGTCTCAGTTCTTC. Translated: CARKRESQFF.

CDR3 bases: TGTGCCAGCAGCCCCGGGACTAACTACGAGCAGTACTTC. This codes for CASSPGTNYEQYF. This chain links TRBV11-2 with TRBJ2-5, with TRBD2 matching 7 bases. With the DNA end fitting TRBJ2-7 better, the J assignment may be wrong. Germline CDR1 and CDR2: SGHAT and FQNNGV. The CDR3 is made up of 13 amino acids.

This chain links TRBV7-8 with TRBJ2-3; TRBD2 agrees at 7 bases. Germline V gene sequence: CDR1 SGHVS, CDR2 FQNEAQ. CDR3 size: 14 residues. With 5 bases clipped from V and 12 bases from J, the junction kept 14 bases outside the gene matches. The CDR3 reads CASSERSSSGEQYF. DNA of the CDR3: TGTGCCAGCAGCGAACGCTCCTCTAGCGGCGAACAGTATTTT. Together with reference TRBV7-8 and TRBJ2-3, the CDR3 gives the full variable domain: GAGVSQSPRYKVAKRGQDVALRCDPISGHVSLFWYQQALGQGPEFLTYFQNEAQLDKSGLPSDRFFAERPEGSVSTLKIQRTQQEDSAVYLCASSERSSSGEQYFGPGTRLTVL.

On this clone itself: This specimen includes other DNA sequences encoding the same CDR3. The chain couples TRBV6-5 to TRBJ2-3; D call uncertain. Trimming removed 1 base from V and 1 base from J, with 3 bases in between. CDR1 is MNHEY and CDR2 is SVGAGI in the germline V gene. The CDR3 sequence is 13 residues long. The CDR3 loop reads CASSYYGTDTQYF. As DNA, the CDR3 is TGTGCCAGCAGTTACTACGGCACAGATACGCAGTATTTT.

The chain recombines TRBV28 with TRBJ2-7; D is possibly TRBD2 (5 bases). Germline assignment: CDR1 MDHEN and CDR2 SYDVKM. The CDR3 is 15 residues long. Trimming shortened V by 1 base and J by 5 bases, and 15 bases separated the two germline ends. The CDR3 is CASSLFSGNPNEQYF. The CDR3, as DNA: TGTGCCAGCAGTTTATTTTCGGGAAATCCCAACGAGCAGTACTTC. The full variable domain, its missing parts supplied by reference TRBV28 and TRBJ2-7, is DVKVTQSSRYLVKRTGEKVFLECVQDMDHENMFWYRQDPGLGLRLIYFSYDVKMKEKGDIPEGYSVSREKKERFSLILESASTNQTSMYLCASSLFSGNPNEQYFGPGTRLTVT.

In this sample, this clone turned up once. The chain employs TRBV4-1 and TRBJ1-1; 7 bases are a match to TRBD1. The CDR3 loop spans 16 amino acids. The germline CDR1 and CDR2 sequences are MGHRA and YSYEKL. With V trimmed by 4 bases and J by 3 bases, 11 bases remained unmatched. The CDR3 DNA follows: TGCGCCAGCAGCCTGCTCCGACAGGGAGGTTACACTGAAGCTTTCTTT. Encoded protein: CASSLLRQGGYTEAFF.

The chain has TRBV15 and TRBJ2-1, with unresolved D. Trimming cost V 1 base and J 7 bases, with 11 bases left between them. The CDR3 is 14 amino acids. Germline CDR1 and CDR2: LNHNV and YYDKDF (reference sequence). The CDR3 here is CATSRAGELNEQFF. The CDR3 DNA reads TGTGCCACCAGCAGAGCCGGAGAATTAAATGAGCAGTTCTTC. Full variable domain (rest looked up from reference TRBV15 and TRBJ2-1): DAMVIQNPRYQVTQFGKPVTLSCSQTLNHNVMYWYQQKSSQAPKLLFHYYDKDFNNEADTPDNFQSRRPNTSFCFLDIRSPGLGDTAMYLCATSRAGELNEQFFGPGTRLTVL.

The chain employs TRBV29-1 and TRBJ2-7; a possible D gene is TRBD2 (6 bases). The CDR3 covers 13 residues. The germline V gene encodes CDR1 SQVTM and CDR2 ANQGSEA. V was pared by 7 bases and J by 2 bases, with 15 bases between. CDR3 DNA sequence: TGCAGCGCGCGTCGGCGGGGTGCCTACGAGCAGTACTTC. Encoded protein: CSARRRGAYEQYF.